A single sample gave rise to the 21 T cell receptor beta chains below, sequenced in a study of blood T cell repertoires in COVID-19. TCRdb's table, derived via immunoSEQ multiplex PCR, lists solely in-frame clones and lacks some. This table holds about 230,000 clones, about nine tenths found once. Sequenced sample: peripheral blood. The receptors were gathered from a man over 45 with COVID-19, enrolled during active disease.

The chain couples TRBV27 to TRBJ1-5; 11 bases fit TRBD1. Germline loops: CDR1 MNHEY, CDR2 SMNVEV (reference sequence). This CDR3 has 16 amino acids. Unmatched junction bases numbered 9, after V lost 7 bases and J lost 4 bases. The CDR3, as DNA: TGTGCCAGCAAAAGGGGGACAGGGGGTGGAAATCAGCCCCAGCATTTT. It translates to CASKRGTGGGNQPQHF.

CDR3 protein: CASSTATGFSGNTIYF. CDR3 bases: TGTGCCAGCAGCACCGCGACAGGCTTCTCTGGAAACACCATATATTTT. V usage is TRBV9 and J usage is TRBJ1-3; D might be TRBD1 (6 bases). CDR1 and CDR2 from the germline V gene are SGDLS and YYNGEE. This CDR3 spans 16 amino acids. V was cut by 4 bases and J by 0 bases, with 14 bases left in between.

The chain has TRBV9 and TRBJ2-1; TRBD1 is a possible D gene (5 bases). The CDR3 covers 17 residues. V gave up 2 bases and J gave up 2 bases, with 17 bases separating them. Germline loops: CDR1 SGDLS, CDR2 YYNGEE. The CDR3 nucleotides read TGTGCCAGCAGCGTCAGGGATGGCGATTTGCCCTACAATGAGCAGTTCTTC. Translated: CASSVRDGDLPYNEQFF.

The J gene is TRBJ2-7, the V gene TRBV3-1 (or the pseudogene TRBV3-2), with 9 bases aligning to TRBD2. The junction had 7 bases not matched to a gene; V was cut back by 8 bases and J by 2 bases. The CDR3 runs 14 residues. Germline lookup yields CDR1 LGHDT and CDR2 YNNKEL (reference sequence). CDR3: CASGDSGRPYEQYF. CDR3 sequence (DNA): TGTGCCAGCGGAGATAGCGGGAGACCCTACGAGCAGTACTTC.

The CDR3 is CASSPMQGSYEQYF. The CDR3 DNA sequence: TGTGCCAGCAGCCCCATGCAGGGGTCCTACGAGCAGTACTTC. V usage is TRBV9 and J usage is TRBJ2-7, with D possibly matching TRBD1 (6 bases). The germline gives CDR1 SGDLS, CDR2 YYNGEE. V was trimmed by 4 bases and J by 1 base, leaving 12 bases between them. The length of the CDR3 is 14 residues. Full variable domain (missing parts from reference TRBV9 and TRBJ2-7): DSGVTQTPKHLITATGQRVTLRCSPRSGDLSVYWYQQSLDQGLQFLIQYYNGEERAKGNILERFSAQQFPDLHSELNLSSLELGDSALYFCASSPMQGSYEQYFGPGTRLTVT.

Written as DNA, the CDR3 is TGTGCCAGCAGCCCCCGACTAGCGGGAGGGTTCGGGGAGCTGTTTTTT. This sequence encodes CASSPRLAGGFGELFF. V gene TRBV7-3 combines with J gene TRBJ2-2, with TRBD2 matching 14 bases. The length of the CDR3 is 16 residues. J was trimmed by 7 bases and V by 5 bases; bases with no gene match: 6. CDR1 and CDR2 (germline): SGHTA, FQGTGA.

The V and J genes are TRBV4-2 and TRBJ2-3; D remains unclear. V lost 0 bases, J lost 1 base, and 5 bases lay in between. This CDR3 has 14 residues. In germline, CDR1 is LGHNA, CDR2 YNFKEQ. In DNA, the CDR3 is TGTGCCAGCAGCCAAGATCCGGGCACAGATACGCAGTATTTT. This encodes CASSQDPGTDTQYF.

The chain carries TRBV4-2 and TRBJ1-6, with 9 nucleotides matching TRBD1. With V trimmed by 4 bases and J by 10 bases, 5 bases remained unmatched. Germline CDR1 is LGHNA and CDR2 is YNFKEQ. The CDR3 has 14 residues. CDR3 sequence (DNA): TGTGCCAGCAGCCGGGACAGGGATATGTCACCCCTCCACTTT. Protein: CASSRDRDMSPLHF.

The chain links TRBV6-2 or TRBV6-3 to TRBJ2-3, with 7 nucleotides matching TRBD2. CDR3 length: 15 amino acids. Looked up from germline, CDR1 is MNHEY and CDR2 is SVGEGT. V shed 6 bases and J 6 bases; nucleotides not matched to a gene: 12. In nucleotides, the CDR3 is TGTGCCAGCAGCCCAAGCGGGGTAGTTATGGATACGCAGTATTTT. Amino acids: CASSPSGVVMDTQYF.

The chain joins TRBV4-3 to TRBJ2-3; 8 bases match TRBD2. Germline V gene data show CDR1 as LGHNA and CDR2 as YSLEER. The CDR3 runs 19 residues. V shed 1 base and J 2 bases; nucleotides not matched to a gene: 14. CDR3 coding DNA: TGCGCCAGCAGCCAAGGCGCGACCGGGACTAGTAGTACCACAGATACGCAGTATTTT. It encodes CASSQGATGTSSTTDTQYF.

CDR3 coding DNA: TGTGCCAGCAGCTCGAGGCAGGGGGCGAACTATGGCTACACCTTC. This gives the protein CASSSRQGANYGYTF. The chain couples TRBV6-4 to TRBJ1-2; 8 nucleotides agree with TRBD1. The ends lost 6 bases at V and 2 bases at J; junction bases unmatched: 8. The CDR3 loop spans 15 amino acids. The germline V gene has CDR1 MRHNA and CDR2 SNTAGT.

This chain uses TRBV2 with TRBJ2-7, with 7 bases fitting TRBD1. The V and J ends lost 4 bases and 2 bases, in that order; junction bases with no gene match: 11. The CDR3 runs 16 residues. Germline loops: CDR1 SNHLY, CDR2 FYNNEI. The chain's CDR3 is CASSGVHRGHPYEQYF. The CDR3 DNA reads as TGTGCCAGCAGTGGTGTCCACAGGGGTCACCCCTACGAGCAGTACTTC.

With regard to this clone: The germline gene is not matched at one end of the junction; a read error may be the cause. The chain carries TRBV6-1 and TRBJ2-1; TRBD2 aligns across 7 bases. Germline values: CDR1 MNHNS, CDR2 SASEGT. CDR3 length: 15 residues. The CDR3 DNA sequence: TGTGCCAGCAGTAAAGCGGGGCACGGCTACAATGAGCAGTTCTTC. Translation gives CASSKAGHGYNEQFF.

This chain uses TRBV19 with TRBJ2-3, with 8 bases matching TRBD2. V dropped 5 bases and J dropped 2; count of bases not matched to a gene: 9. From germline, CDR1 is LNHDA and CDR2 SQIVND (reference sequence). This CDR3 has 16 residues. CDR3 sequence reads: CASSAPGGVTTDTQYF. The CDR3 DNA sequence: TGTGCCAGTAGTGCACCGGGGGGGGTGACCACAGATACGCAGTATTTT.

The J gene is TRBJ1-1, the V gene TRBV19; D uncertain. The CDR3 is 13 amino acids. The V and J ends lost 9 bases and 0 bases respectively, with 11 bases between them. Germline V gene sequence: CDR1 LNHDA, CDR2 SQIVND (reference sequence). CDR3 amino acids: CASSLTVNTEAFF. CDR3 in DNA: TGTGCCAGCAGTTTGACTGTGAACACTGAAGCTTTCTTT.

This chain links TRBV5-6 with TRBJ1-5, with a possible D match to TRBD1 (5 bases). Germline CDR1 is SGHDT and CDR2 is YYEEEE. Trimming pared 1 base from V and 2 bases from J, leaving 10 bases between. CDR3 size: 15 residues. The CDR3 bases are TGTGCCAGCAGCTTGCTAGGGGATGGCAATCAGCCCCAGCATTTT. The encoded protein is CASSLLGDGNQPQHF.

This chain's CDR3 is CASSPGGDSYEQYF. CDR3 nucleotide sequence: TGTGCCAGCTCCCCGGGGGGGGACTCCTACGAGCAGTACTTC. This chain links TRBV18 with TRBJ2-7; 8 bases are shared with TRBD2. This CDR3 is 14 amino acids long. With 6 bases clipped from V and 0 bases from J, the junction kept 4 bases outside the gene matches. Germline V gene sequence: CDR1 KGHSH, CDR2 LQKENI. The full variable domain, with the rest looked up from reference TRBV18 and TRBJ2-7, is NAGVMQNPRHLVRRRGQEARLRCSPMKGHSHVYWYRQLPEEGLKFMVYLQKENIIDESGMPKERFSAEFPKEGPSILRIQQVVRGDSAAYFCASSPGGDSYEQYFGPGTRLTVT.

Only one count was recorded for this clone. The gene calls are TRBV5-1 and TRBJ1-2, with 10 bases aligning to TRBD1. This CDR3 comprises 14 residues. Germline trimming cut 4 bases from V and 7 bases from J; bases unmatched to any gene: 7. The germline V gene has CDR1 SGHRS and CDR2 YFSETQ. The CDR3 DNA reads TGCGCCAGCAGCAAAGACAGGGGGCCGGGTGGCTACACCTTC. Translated, it gives CASSKDRGPGGYTF.

The chain uses TRBV19 and TRBJ2-1; 8 positions agree with TRBD2. CDR1 is LNHDA and CDR2 is SQIVND in the germline V gene (reference sequence). The CDR3 runs to 16 residues. Trimming removed 1 base from V and 2 bases from J; junction bases left unmatched: 4. CDR3 nucleotide sequence: TGTGCCAGTAGTATAGGCTCTAGCGGGCCCTACAATGAGCAGTTCTTC. It yields the protein CASSIGSSGPYNEQFF. Looking up the rest from reference TRBV19 and TRBJ2-1 gives the full variable domain: DGGITQSPKYLFRKEGQNVTLSCEQNLNHDAMYWYRQDPGQGLRLIYYSQIVNDFQKGDIAEGYSVSREKKESFPLTVTSAQKNPTAFYLCASSIGSSGPYNEQFFGPGTRLTVL.

J is TRBJ2-7 and V is TRBV11-3; D may be TRBD1 (6 bases). The CDR3 consists of 13 residues. Germline CDR1 is SGHNT and CDR2 is YENEEA. Trimming took off 5 bases at V and 6 bases at J, with 14 bases between the two ends. The CDR3 here is CASSVRQASEQYF. DNA for the CDR3: TGTGCCAGCAGCGTTAGACAGGCAAGCGAGCAGTACTTC.

The V call is TRBV28, the J call TRBJ1-1; D gene ambiguous. The length of the CDR3 is 15 residues. The ends were cut back, 5 bases at V and 2 bases at J, with 15 bases in the middle. Germline V CDR1 and CDR2: MDHEN, SYDVKM. The DNA of the CDR3 is TGTGCCAGCAGTACCCCCGGACGGACTAACACTGAAGCTTTCTTT. Its translation is CASSTPGRTNTEAFF. Complete variable domain (other parts from reference TRBV28 and TRBJ1-1): DVKVTQSSRYLVKRTGEKVFLECVQDMDHENMFWYRQDPGLGLRLIYFSYDVKMKEKGDIPEGYSVSREKKERFSLILESASTNQTSMYLCASSTPGRTNTEAFFGQGTRLTVV.